This T cell receptor (beta chain) was observed in a study of T cell changes during pregnancy in multiple sclerosis. Sequencing was performed with immunoSEQ multiplex PCR; in TCRdb, only in-frame clones are kept and a portion is missing. The sample consists of about 47,000 clones, 85% to 90% of them appearing once. J gave up 0 bases and V 1 base, and 6 bases lay outside the gene matches. The CDR3 loop spans 18 amino acids. Germline V CDR1 and CDR2: MGHRA, YSYEKL. The V and J genes are TRBV4-1 and TRBJ2-6; 7 bases align to TRBD1. This clonotype was obtained from a female donor with multiple sclerosis, enrolled in a pregnancy study. Specimen: CD8+ T cells from peripheral blood mononuclear cells, collected in the second trimester of pregnancy. CDR3 DNA sequence: TGCGCCAGCAGCCAAGTAACAGGGGACACCTCTGGGGCCAACGTCCTGACTTTC. Translation: CASSQVTGDTSGANVLTF.